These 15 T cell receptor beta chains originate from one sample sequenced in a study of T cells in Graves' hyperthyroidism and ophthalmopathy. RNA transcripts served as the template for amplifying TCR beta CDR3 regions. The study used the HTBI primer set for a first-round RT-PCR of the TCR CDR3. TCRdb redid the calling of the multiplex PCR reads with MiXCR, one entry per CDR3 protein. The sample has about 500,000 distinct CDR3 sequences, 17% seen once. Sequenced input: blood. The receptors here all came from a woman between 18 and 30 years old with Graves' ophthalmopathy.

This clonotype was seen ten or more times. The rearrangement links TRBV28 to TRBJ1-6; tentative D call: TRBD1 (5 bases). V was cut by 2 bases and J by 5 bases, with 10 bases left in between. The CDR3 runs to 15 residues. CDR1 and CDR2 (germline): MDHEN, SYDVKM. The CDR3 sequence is CASSLGGFDNSPLHF. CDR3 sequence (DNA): TGTGCCAGCAGTTTAGGGGGATTCGATAATTCACCCCTCCACTTT.

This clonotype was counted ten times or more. Written as DNA, the CDR3 is TGTGCCAGCAGTGACGATTGGACTGAAGCTTTCTTT. Translated, it gives CASSDDWTEAFF. The rearrangement uses TRBV2 and TRBJ1-1; D unresolved. The CDR3 is 12 amino acids. Trimming took off 3 bases at V and 5 bases at J, with 7 bases between the two ends. The V gene's germline CDR1 is SNHLY and CDR2 FYNNEI.

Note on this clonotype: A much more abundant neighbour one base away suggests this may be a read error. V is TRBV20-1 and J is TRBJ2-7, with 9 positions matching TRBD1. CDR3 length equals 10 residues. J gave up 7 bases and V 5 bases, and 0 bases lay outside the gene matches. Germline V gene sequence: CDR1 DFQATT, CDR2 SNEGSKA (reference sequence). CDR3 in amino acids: CSAGQGEQYF. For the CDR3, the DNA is TGCAGTGCTGGACAGGGGGAGCAGTACTTC.

Here the CDR3 DNA reads TGCAGTGCTACCGAAGGGGGATACAATGAGCAGTTCTTC. This encodes CSATEGGYNEQFF. The J gene is TRBJ2-1, the V gene TRBV20-1, with D possibly TRBD1 on 6 matching bases. This CDR3 is 13 amino acids long. Trimming shortened V by 4 bases and J by 4 bases, and 11 bases separated the two germline ends. From germline, CDR1 is DFQATT and CDR2 SNEGSKA (reference sequence).

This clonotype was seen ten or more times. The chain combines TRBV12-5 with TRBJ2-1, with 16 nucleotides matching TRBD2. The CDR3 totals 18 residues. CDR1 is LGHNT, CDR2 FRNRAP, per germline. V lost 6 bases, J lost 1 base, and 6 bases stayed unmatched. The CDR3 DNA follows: TGTGCTAGTGGGCCCGGGACTAGCGGGAGGGCTTCCTACAATGAGCAGTTCTTC. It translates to CASGPGTSGRASYNEQFF.

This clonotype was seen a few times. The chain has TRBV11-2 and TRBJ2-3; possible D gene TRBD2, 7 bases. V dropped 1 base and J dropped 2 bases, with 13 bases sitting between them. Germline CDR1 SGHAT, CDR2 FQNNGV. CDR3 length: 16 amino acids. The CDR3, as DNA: TGTGCCAGCAGCTTAGTGGGGGGGGCCAACACAGATACGCAGTATTTT. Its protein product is CASSLVGGANTDTQYF.

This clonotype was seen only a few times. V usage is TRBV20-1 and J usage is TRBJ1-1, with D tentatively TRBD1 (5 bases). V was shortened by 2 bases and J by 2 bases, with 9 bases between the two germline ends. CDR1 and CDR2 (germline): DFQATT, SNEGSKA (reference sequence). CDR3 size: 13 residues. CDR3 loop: CSARYGTNTEAFF. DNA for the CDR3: TGCAGTGCTAGATATGGGACTAACACTGAAGCTTTCTTT.

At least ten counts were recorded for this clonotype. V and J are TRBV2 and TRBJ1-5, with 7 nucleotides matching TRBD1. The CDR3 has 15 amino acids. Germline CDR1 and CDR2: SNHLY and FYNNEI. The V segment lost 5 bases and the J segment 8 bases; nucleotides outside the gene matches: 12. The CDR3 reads CASSKAQGVGKPQHF. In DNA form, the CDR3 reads TGTGCCAGCAGTAAGGCGCAGGGGGTTGGAAAGCCCCAGCATTTT.

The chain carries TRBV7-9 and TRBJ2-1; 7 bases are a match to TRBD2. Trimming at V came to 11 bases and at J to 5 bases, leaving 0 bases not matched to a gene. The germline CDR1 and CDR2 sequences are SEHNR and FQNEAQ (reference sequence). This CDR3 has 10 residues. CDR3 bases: TGTGCCGGGGGGGACAATGAGCAGTTCTTC. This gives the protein CAGGDNEQFF.

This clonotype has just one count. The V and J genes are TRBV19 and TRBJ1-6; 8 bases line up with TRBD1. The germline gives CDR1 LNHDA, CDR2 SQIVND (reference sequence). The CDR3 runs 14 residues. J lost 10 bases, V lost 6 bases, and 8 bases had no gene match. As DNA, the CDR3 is TGTGCCAGTAGCGCCCCAGGGGGCGGCTCACCCCTCCACTTT. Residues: CASSAPGGGSPLHF.

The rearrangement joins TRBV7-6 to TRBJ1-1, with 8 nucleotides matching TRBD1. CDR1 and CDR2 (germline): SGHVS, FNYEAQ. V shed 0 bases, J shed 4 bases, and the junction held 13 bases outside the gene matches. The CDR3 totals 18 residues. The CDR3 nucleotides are TGTGCCAGCAGCTTAGCGCCTCACTTGGACAGGGTGGGCACTGAAGCTTTCTTT. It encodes CASSLAPHLDRVGTEAFF.

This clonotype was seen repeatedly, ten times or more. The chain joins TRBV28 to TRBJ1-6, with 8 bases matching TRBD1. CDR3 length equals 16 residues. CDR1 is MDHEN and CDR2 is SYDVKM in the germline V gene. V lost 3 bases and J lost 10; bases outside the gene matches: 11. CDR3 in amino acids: CASSFSTRTGPSPLHF. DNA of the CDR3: TGTGCCAGCAGTTTTTCAACTCGGACAGGGCCCTCACCCCTCCACTTT.

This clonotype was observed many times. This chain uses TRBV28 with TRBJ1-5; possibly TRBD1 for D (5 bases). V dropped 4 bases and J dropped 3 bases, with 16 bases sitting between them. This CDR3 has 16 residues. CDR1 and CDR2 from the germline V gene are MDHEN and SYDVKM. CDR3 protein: CASSSVRVRLNQPQHF. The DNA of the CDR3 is TGTGCCAGCAGTTCTGTCAGGGTTAGGCTCAATCAGCCCCAGCATTTT.

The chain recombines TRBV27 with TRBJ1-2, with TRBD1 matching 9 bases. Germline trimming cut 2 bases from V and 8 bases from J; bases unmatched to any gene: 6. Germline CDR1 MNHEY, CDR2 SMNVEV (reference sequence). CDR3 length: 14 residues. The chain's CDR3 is CASSLGQGMGGYTF. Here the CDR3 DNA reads TGTGCCAGCAGTTTAGGACAGGGGATGGGCGGCTACACCTTC.

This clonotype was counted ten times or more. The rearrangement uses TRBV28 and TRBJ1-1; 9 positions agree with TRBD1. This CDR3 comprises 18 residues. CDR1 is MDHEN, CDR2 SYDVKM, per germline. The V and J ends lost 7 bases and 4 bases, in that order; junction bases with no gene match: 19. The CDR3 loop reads CASTFHFRDRALSTEAFF. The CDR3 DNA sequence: TGTGCCAGCACCTTCCACTTTCGGGACAGGGCGCTCTCCACTGAAGCTTTCTTT.